The 8 T cell receptor beta chains in this list originate from one sample, sequenced in a study of Graves' ophthalmopathy and Graves' hyperthyroidism. The TCR beta CDR3 regions underwent amplification from RNA transcripts. HTBI primers were used in a first-round RT-PCR, which preceded a second-round multiplex PCR. TCRdb re-derived calls from the multiplex PCR reads in MiXCR, one entry per CDR3 protein. The sample shows under 350,000 distinct CDR3 sequences, 17% of them seen only once. The sample comprised peripheral blood. The receptors originated from an adult man with Graves' ophthalmopathy.

This clonotype was counted ten times or more. The genes are TRBV6-4 and TRBJ1-1; D is undetermined. V lost 3 bases and J 1 base, leaving 6 bases between the germline ends. The CDR3 has 13 residues. Germline CDR1 is MRHNA and CDR2 is SNTAGT. The CDR3 loop is CASSEGQNTEAFF. Written as DNA, the CDR3 is TGTGCCAGCAGTGAAGGGCAGAACACTGAAGCTTTCTTT.

This clonotype has ten or more counts. The junction and the germline gene differ at one end; a read error may be behind it. This rearrangement joins TRBV20-1 to TRBJ2-5, with 9 bases fitting TRBD1. The V gene's germline CDR1 is DFQATT and CDR2 SNEGSKA (reference sequence). The CDR3 totals 13 residues. Here the CDR3 reads CSASYRGRENQYF. The CDR3 DNA sequence: TGCAGTGCTAGTTACAGGGGGCGAGAGAACCAGTACTTC.

In this sample, this clonotype turned up many times. The chain has TRBV19 and TRBJ1-1, with 10 bases fitting TRBD1. Trimming at V came to 7 bases and at J to 5 bases, leaving 10 bases not matched to a gene. The germline CDR1 and CDR2 sequences are LNHDA and SQIVND (reference sequence). The length of the CDR3 is 15 residues. CDR3 sequence: CASTQRRTGGTEAFF. DNA for the CDR3: TGTGCCAGTACCCAACGGAGGACAGGGGGGACTGAAGCTTTCTTT.

The sample holds many counts of this clonotype. The genes are TRBV12-3 or TRBV12-4 and TRBJ1-2; TRBD1 might be the D (5 bases). V was cut by 6 bases and J by 8 bases, with 10 bases left in between. The CDR3 consists of 11 residues. The CDR3 protein is CASRQAAGYTF. Written as DNA, the CDR3 is TGTGCCAGCAGACAGGCTGCCGGCTACACCTTC.

This clonotype was seen many times. J is TRBJ2-5 and V is TRBV27, with 7 bases fitting TRBD1. Germline-derived CDR1 and CDR2 are MNHEY and SMNVEV (reference sequence). J gave up 4 bases and V 3 bases, and 8 bases lay outside the gene matches. CDR3 length equals 15 residues. Here the CDR3 DNA reads TGTGCCAGCAGTTTTGGGCAGGGGGTCGCAGAGACCCAGTACTTC. Protein sequence: CASSFGQGVAETQYF.

This clonotype showed up many times. The chain links TRBV11-1 to TRBJ2-2, with 10 bases identical to TRBD2. V lost 5 bases and J lost 0; bases outside the gene matches: 12. This CDR3 comprises 19 residues. CDR1 is SGHAT, CDR2 FQDESV, per germline (reference sequence). The CDR3 DNA sequence: TGTGCCAGCAGCCCCGATACAGCGGGAGGGCTATCGAACACCGGGGAGCTGTTTTTT. Its protein product is CASSPDTAGGLSNTGELFF.

This clonotype was seen many times. The chain is built from TRBV11-2 and TRBJ2-5; 9 bases agree with TRBD2. The CDR3 loop spans 17 amino acids. Germline V lookup: CDR1 SGHAT, CDR2 FQNNGV. The ends lost 0 bases at V and 5 bases at J; junction bases unmatched: 10. For the CDR3, the DNA is TGTGCCAGCAGCTTAGATACCAGCGGGGGGCCGGGGGAGACCCAGTACTTC. Protein sequence: CASSLDTSGGPGETQYF.

Many counts were recorded for this clonotype. The junction does not match germline at one end; this may be a read error. The rearrangement links TRBV6-1 to TRBJ2-7; 14 bases agree with TRBD2. The CDR3 sequence is 17 residues long. Germline values: CDR1 MNHNS, CDR2 SASEGT. The CDR3 nucleotides read TGTGCCAGCAGTCCCCTCCGAGGGGGGACTAGCGGGAGAAAATCAAGATTC. Its translation: CASSPLRGGTSGRKSRF.